This T cell receptor (beta chain) was sequenced during a study of identical twins. From the 5' RACE reads, TCRdb called clonotypes with MiXCR, one entry per CDR3 protein. Of more than 650,000 distinct CDR3 sequences in the sample, around 5.7% are singletons; the top ten hold 1.5% to 2%. V lost 6 bases and J lost 8, with 8 bases in between. This CDR3 has 12 residues. CDR1 is SGHNT, CDR2 YENEEA, per germline. Sequenced material: naive T cells sorted from blood. The clonotype originates from a man between 18 and 35 years old in good health. This sequence joins TRBV11-3 and TRBJ1-6; no clear D gene. The CDR3 reads CASSVRDSPLHF. CDR3 nucleotides: TGTGCCAGCAGTGTGAGGGATTCACCCCTCCACTTT.